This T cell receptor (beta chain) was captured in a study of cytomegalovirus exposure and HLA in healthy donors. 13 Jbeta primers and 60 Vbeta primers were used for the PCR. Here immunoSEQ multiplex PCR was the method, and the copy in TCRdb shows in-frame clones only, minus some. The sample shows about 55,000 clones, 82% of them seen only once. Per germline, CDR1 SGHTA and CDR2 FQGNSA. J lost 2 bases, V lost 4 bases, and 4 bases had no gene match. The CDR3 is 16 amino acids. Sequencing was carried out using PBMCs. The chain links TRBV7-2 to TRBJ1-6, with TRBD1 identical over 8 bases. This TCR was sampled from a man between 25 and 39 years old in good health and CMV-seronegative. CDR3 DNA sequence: TGTGCCAGCAGCTCCGACAGGGGCACCTATAATTCACCCCTCCACTTT. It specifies CASSSDRGTYNSPLHF. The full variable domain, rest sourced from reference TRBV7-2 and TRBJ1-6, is GAGVSQSPSNKVTEKGKDVELRCDPISGHTALYWYRQSLGQGLEFLIYFQGNSAPDKSGLPSDRFSAERTGGSVSTLTIQRTQQEDSAVYLCASSSDRGTYNSPLHFGNGTRLTVT.